This TCR beta chain was sequenced during a study of shared clonotypes between healthy human individuals (dated by TCRdb to about 2020). Regarding the research as a whole: A couple of women and a few men aged 18 to 49 years were included in the cohort. Per donor, three plates each were used for CD4 naive and CD4 memory, two for CD8 naive, and one for CD8 memory. To estimate repertoire size and how much clonotypes are shared between individuals, the study performed deep sequencing of blood TCR repertoires from roughly five healthy adults. Per donor, leukapheresis produced somewhere between about 0.9 and 9 billion PBMCs. To increase sequencing depth and limit assay-specific biases, TCR repertoire library preparation and sequencing were carried out by different laboratories using diverse techniques.

Using the deep immunoSEQ assay, TCR CDR3 regions were amplified from genomic DNA by multiplex PCR. Extracted genomic DNA from each cell subset was distributed evenly across all wells of several immunoSEQ 96-well plates, and each plate was treated as a replicate. Each replicate PCR for sorted subsets received roughly 0.2 ug genomic DNA, equal to around 32,000 T cell genomes. Purified libraries were measured with a Qubit 3.0 fluorometer, size-checked on a Bioanalyzer 2100, and measured again with the KAPA Library Quantification kit. Every immunoSEQ 96-well plate was sequenced on a separate single-read 150-cycle Illumina NextSeq 550 flow cell. Per the authors' processing: Because only junctional sequences without quality scores were contained in the immunoSEQ output, filtering matching that applied to full-length reads could not be performed. To assign V/J genes and CDR3, sequences were annotated against IMGT germline references using PyIR, a Python wrapper for IgBLAST v1.9. Reads were removed for weak V/J assignments (E-value above 1e-6), missing CDR3, stop codons, out-of-frame junctions, or ambiguous translated residues. A V3J clonotype was defined by an identical inferred V gene, J gene, and CDR3 amino acid sequence. The percentage overlap between two repertoires was calculated by dividing the number of shared unique clonotypes by the size of the smaller repertoire. Repertoire richness was assessed with RTK rarefaction, the Chao1 estimator, and Recon v2.1 estimates of unobserved clonotypes. For all TCRbeta clonotypes obtained by the gDNA method from a few donors, generation probabilities were computed with OLGA. The table comes from immuneACCESS by way of TCRdb, which keeps in-frame sequences with V and J called. Part of the clones is missing from these tables; in studies checked, under half for an unresolved V gene and the rest for unknown reasons. The DNA gave D and trimming, while V, J and clone size come from that table. This sample comprises more than 500,000 clones, around 96% of them detected only once. The ten largest clonotypes hold approximately 0.12% of the sample.

Overall results and qualifications from the work: Higher generation probabilities were observed for clonotypes shared by all four sorted-subset donors than for non-shared clonotypes. Naive subsets generally had larger estimated clonotype richness than memory subsets did. Pairwise subsampling indicated that sequencing depth was expected to affect the degree of clonotype sharing among donors. Because the study included only a small number of donors, the genetic and exposure-history diversity represented was limited. Across a few donors, about 4.5% of naive CD4, approximately 3.6% of naive CD8, about 2% of memory CD4, and roughly 0.41% of memory CD8 clonotypes were shared. Sampling was limited to blood, and TCR repertoires in tissue likely differ from TCR repertoires in blood. Incomplete sequencing was indicated by rarefaction of sorted-subset datasets, despite the large sequencing depth.

CD8 naive samples consisted of CD45RO-negative cells that were positively selected for CCR7, yielding a CD45RA+CCR7+ population without TemRA cells. Healthy HIV-negative adults with no recently reported acute infections or vaccinations were included as donors. Only Caucasian adults living in Nashville, Tennessee, USA were represented among the donors. Blood was obtained by leukapheresis, after which PBMCs were separated by Ficoll-Histopaque density gradient centrifugation and cryopreserved in liquid nitrogen vapor phase. Analytical flow cytometry was used to check the purity and quantity of each magnetically sorted T cell population. Genomic DNA was isolated from each sorted fraction and quantified by UV absorbance on a Nanodrop 2000c. This clone was observed a handful of times. The specificity of this receptor is unknown. The record has no base qualities; no much larger clone is one base away. Including the terminal cysteine and phenylalanine, the CDR3 comprises 15 residues. This entry keeps only the CDR3 DNA: 45 bases, framed from base 1. V has 6 bases trimmed and J has 0 bases trimmed; junction bases matching no gene number 8. The germline V gene (reference sequence) gives CDR1 as LNHDA and CDR2 as SQIVND.

The rearranged segments are TRBV19 and TRBJ2-7, with 7 bases in between that match TRBD1. The source is a woman aged 30 to 39 in good health. The specimen was naive CD8+ T cells sorted from blood. This specimen's cell subset or site label, interpreted: CD45RA+CCR7+. The DNA reads as follows: TGTGCCAGTAGCACCGGGACAGCATTCTCCTACGAGCAGTACTTC. It specifies CASSTGTAFSYEQYF. The CDR3 plus the reference TRBV19 and TRBJ2-7 genes for the other parts give the full variable domain: DGGITQSPKYLFRKEGQNVTLSCEQNLNHDAMYWYRQDPGQGLRLIYYSQIVNDFQKGDIAEGYSVSREKKESFPLTVTSAQKNPTAFYLCASSTGTAFSYEQYFGPGTRLTVT.